This TCR beta chain was sequenced during a study of regulatory T cells in long-lasting Graves disease. On the study more broadly: Persistence in Graves' disease required over 5 years of antithyroid drugs plus positive TSH receptor antibodies.

The sample holds many counts of this clonotype. Antigen: not known. Construction of the TCR beta libraries employed iRepertoire HTBI primers in conjunction with Arm-PCR of CDR3 regions. TCRdb reprocessed the multiplex PCR reads via MiXCR and lists one record per CDR3 protein. The sample includes 700,000 or so distinct CDR3 sequences, about 32% of them seen just once. Whole-study findings and limits: When disease was persistent, TRBV28, TRBJ1-2 and TRBJ2-5 were the favored segments.

As to time point: persistent/refractory GD, antithyroid drugs over 5 years with positive TRAb. The TCR library used RNA extracted from PBMCs. American Thyroid Association guidelines served as the basis for diagnosing Graves' disease. With EDTA tubes as the receptacles, around 10 milliliters of peripheral blood were drawn. From germline, CDR1 is MDHEN and CDR2 SYDVKM. The CDR3 consists of 18 residues. V lost 5 bases to trimming and J lost 5 bases; unmatched junction nucleotides: 15. The J gene is TRBJ2-7, the V gene TRBV28; 13 nucleotides line up with TRBD2. This sequence was found in a female donor with Graves disease. Sequenced here: peripheral blood mononuclear cells (PBMCs), sampled when the disease was refractory, from a patient treated with antithyroid drugs. The CDR3: CASSTPGLAGSGADEQYF. CDR3 in DNA: TGTGCCAGCAGTACGCCGGGACTAGCGGGATCCGGGGCGGACGAGCAGTACTTC. The whole variable domain, filled in from reference TRBV28 and TRBJ2-7, reads DVKVTQSSRYLVKRTGEKVFLECVQDMDHENMFWYRQDPGLGLRLIYFSYDVKMKEKGDIPEGYSVSREKKERFSLILESASTNQTSMYLCASSTPGLAGSGADEQYFGPGTRLTVT.